The 20 T cell receptor beta chains below come from one sample, sequenced in a study of cytomegalovirus exposure and HLA in healthy donors. The PCR made use of 60 Vbeta and 13 Jbeta primers. Sequenced by immunoSEQ multiplex PCR; TCRdb stores in-frame clones only, minus some. The sample's table shows 95,000 to 150,000 clones. The sample comprised PBMCs. The receptors derive from a man younger than 40 in good health and CMV-seronegative.

This chain uses TRBV6-1 with TRBJ1-1, with 11 nucleotides matching TRBD1. Looked up from germline, CDR1 is MNHNS and CDR2 is SASEGT. The V gene end was trimmed by 5 bases and the J gene end by 4 bases; junction bases not matched to a gene: 6. The CDR3 runs 15 residues. The DNA for the CDR3 is TGTGCCAGCAGTAGGAGGACAGGGGGCGTCACTGAAGCTTTCTTT. It yields the protein CASSRRTGGVTEAFF.

This chain uses TRBV7-9 with TRBJ2-2, with TRBD1 matching over 9 bases. Germline V gene lookup returns CDR1 SEHNR and CDR2 FQNEAQ (reference sequence). V shed 4 bases, J shed 3 bases, and the junction held 12 bases outside the gene matches. CDR3 length: 18 amino acids. The CDR3 DNA reads TGTGCCAGCAGCTCTCCATCCGGGACAGGGTCGGACACCGGGGAGCTGTTTTTT. This codes for CASSSPSGTGSDTGELFF.

This chain joins TRBV10-3 and TRBJ2-3; perhaps TRBD1 as D (6 bases). Germline CDR1 is ENHRY and CDR2 is SYGVKD. CDR3 length equals 16 residues. Trimming removed 3 bases from V and 0 bases from J, with 13 bases in between. In DNA form, the CDR3 reads TGTGCCATCAGTGATCTTCTAGGGGGAAGCACAGATACGCAGTATTTT. It yields the protein CAISDLLGGSTDTQYF.

Notes on this clone: A junction boundary mismatches the germline segment, possibly from a read error. V is TRBV7-9 and J is TRBJ2-1; TRBD2 aligns across 13 bases. The CDR3 is 15 residues long. From germline, CDR1 is SEHNR and CDR2 FQNEAQ (reference sequence). This chain's CDR3 is CASTLGLAGVDEQFF. In DNA, the CDR3 is TGTGCCAGCACCTTAGGACTAGCGGGAGTAGATGAGCAGTTCTTC. Full variable domain (outside the CDR3, taken from reference TRBV7-9 and TRBJ2-1): DTGVSQNPRHKITKRGQNVTFRCDPISEHNRLYWYRQTLGQGPEFLTYFQNEAQLEKSRLLSDRFSAERPKGSFSTLEIQRTEQGDSAMYLCASTLGLAGVDEQFFGPGTRLTVL.

The genes are TRBV9 and TRBJ2-1; the match to TRBD1 covers 7 bases. Germline V gives CDR1 SGDLS, CDR2 YYNGEE. J lost 5 bases, V lost 4 bases, and 9 bases had no gene match. The CDR3 covers 15 residues. For the CDR3, the DNA is TGTGCCAGCAGCCCCCTACTGACAGGGAACAATGAGCAGTTCTTC. This codes for CASSPLLTGNNEQFF. Drawing the rest from reference TRBV9 and TRBJ2-1, the complete variable domain is DSGVTQTPKHLITATGQRVTLRCSPRSGDLSVYWYQQSLDQGLQFLIQYYNGEERAKGNILERFSAQQFPDLHSELNLSSLELGDSALYFCASSPLLTGNNEQFFGPGTRLTVL.

The chain employs TRBV4-1 and TRBJ2-2; 14 bases are a match to TRBD2. The trim removed 0 bases at V and 4 bases at J, leaving 1 base unmatched. This CDR3 comprises 17 residues. CDR1 is MGHRA and CDR2 is YSYEKL in the germline V gene. CDR3: CASSQEGLAGATGELFF. The CDR3, as DNA: TGCGCCAGCAGCCAAGAGGGACTAGCGGGAGCCACCGGGGAGCTGTTTTTT.

The chain couples TRBV7-3 to TRBJ1-1; D is unresolved. The germline V and J ends were trimmed by 5 bases and 1 base, with 17 bases remaining between them. The CDR3 loop spans 16 amino acids. CDR1 and CDR2 (germline): SGHTA, FQGTGA. The CDR3 reads CASSHGLVDKNTEAFF. CDR3 coding DNA: TGTGCCAGCAGCCACGGGTTGGTAGATAAGAACACTGAAGCTTTCTTT.

The chain is built from TRBV7-2 and TRBJ2-1; a possible D gene is TRBD2 (5 bases). Deletions cut 6 bases from V and 9 bases from J, with 15 bases between. The length of the CDR3 is 13 residues. Germline values: CDR1 SGHTA, CDR2 FQGNSA. CDR3 sequence (DNA): TGTGCCAGCAGGCCCCGGCTAGCCAGTGAGCAGTTCTTC. Its translation is CASRPRLASEQFF.

V is TRBV5-1 and J is TRBJ2-2, with TRBD2 identical over 12 bases. The CDR3 spans 16 residues. V dropped 0 bases and J dropped 5; count of bases not matched to a gene: 2. Germline V CDR1 and CDR2: SGHRS, YFSETQ. CDR3 bases: TGCGCCAGCAGCTTGGGACTAGCGGGAGCTACCGGGGAGCTGTTTTTT. Amino acid sequence: CASSLGLAGATGELFF.

The V and J genes are TRBV19 and TRBJ2-1; 7 bases agree with TRBD2. This CDR3 comprises 16 residues. Per germline, CDR1 LNHDA and CDR2 SQIVND (reference sequence). J gave up 3 bases and V 7 bases, and 12 bases lay outside the gene matches. Here the CDR3 reads CASTRSWGGNYNEQFF. The CDR3 nucleotides read TGTGCCAGTACCCGATCCTGGGGGGGGAACTACAATGAGCAGTTCTTC.

V usage is TRBV7-3 and J usage is TRBJ2-7; 11 positions match TRBD1. Germline assignment: CDR1 SGHTA and CDR2 FQGTGA. After removal of 0 bases from V and 2 bases from J, the junction contained 3 bases not matched to a gene. There are 16 residues in the CDR3. CDR3 residues: CASSLTRTGGTYEQYF. Here the CDR3 DNA reads TGTGCCAGCAGCTTAACGCGGACAGGGGGCACCTACGAGCAGTACTTC.

This chain connects TRBV4-2 to TRBJ1-2; D gene ambiguous. This CDR3 spans 14 amino acids. Germline CDR1 LGHNA, CDR2 YNFKEQ. V dropped 0 bases and J dropped 3 bases, with 8 bases sitting between them. The CDR3 DNA reads as TGTGCCAGCAGCCAAGATCTCGAGGACTATGGCTACACCTTC. It is translated as CASSQDLEDYGYTF.

The chain links TRBV7-7 to TRBJ2-5, with TRBD2 identical over 10 bases. Germline assignment: CDR1 SSHAT and CDR2 FNYEAQ (reference sequence). The trim removed 5 bases at V and 0 bases at J, leaving 3 bases unmatched. This CDR3 is 15 amino acids long. The CDR3, as DNA: TGTGCCAGCAGCCCGACTAGCGGGTACCAAGAGACCCAGTACTTC. Its translation is CASSPTSGYQETQYF.

V gene TRBV7-2 combines with J gene TRBJ2-3; 8 nucleotides line up with TRBD2. The length of the CDR3 is 14 residues. CDR1 SGHTA and CDR2 FQGNSA come from the germline V gene. V lost 7 bases and J lost 4; bases outside the gene matches: 7. In DNA, the CDR3 is TGTGCCAGCACGCAGCGGGAGTGGGCAGATACGCAGTATTTT. This gives the protein CASTQREWADTQYF.

The J gene is TRBJ2-1, the V gene TRBV5-1; 9 bases line up with TRBD2. The V and J ends lost 4 bases and 0 bases, in that order; junction bases with no gene match: 2. Germline loops: CDR1 SGHRS, CDR2 YFSETQ. This CDR3 is built from 15 residues. As DNA, the CDR3 is TGCGCCAGCAGCAGTAGCGGGAGCTCCTACAATGAGCAGTTCTTC. This codes for CASSSSGSSYNEQFF. The full variable domain, in which reference TRBV5-1 and TRBJ2-1 provide the parts outside the CDR3, is KAGVTQTPRYLIKTRGQQVTLSCSPISGHRSVSWYQQTPGQGLQFLFEYFSETQRNKGNFPGRFSGRQFSNSRSEMNVSTLELGDSALYLCASSSSGSSYNEQFFGPGTRLTVL.

The CDR3 region has the DNA TGCAGTGCTAGAGATCGTTCACCCCTCCACTTT. Encoded protein: CSARDRSPLHF. The chain links TRBV20-1 to TRBJ1-6, with D hard to call. Trimming pared 0 bases from V and 9 bases from J, leaving 3 bases between. The CDR3 length is 11 residues. The germline CDR1 and CDR2 sequences are DFQATT and SNEGSKA (reference sequence).

V and J are TRBV30 and TRBJ2-5, with 8 bases matching TRBD2. V lost 3 bases to trimming and J lost 4 bases; unmatched junction nucleotides: 10. The CDR3 has 15 amino acids. The germline CDR1 and CDR2 sequences are GTSNPN and SVGIG (reference sequence). Here the CDR3 reads CAWRRGAGGGETQYF. In DNA form, the CDR3 reads TGTGCCTGGAGGAGGGGGGCGGGAGGAGGAGAGACCCAGTACTTC. Full variable domain (outside the CDR3, taken from reference TRBV30 and TRBJ2-5): SQTIHQWPATLVQPVGSPLSLECTVEGTSNPNLYWYRQAAGRGLQLLFYSVGIGQISSEVPQNLSASRPQDRQFILSSKKLLLSDSGFYLCAWRRGAGGGETQYFGPGTRLLVL.

The chain recombines TRBV7-3 with TRBJ2-3; the match to TRBD2 covers 7 bases. V was pared by 5 bases and J by 1 base, with 9 bases of the junction left unmatched. Germline V gives CDR1 SGHTA, CDR2 FQGTGA. The CDR3 sequence is 16 residues long. For the CDR3, the DNA is TGTGCCAGCAGCGGGCTAGCGGACCTCGGCACAGATACGCAGTATTTT. Its protein product is CASSGLADLGTDTQYF.

V and J are TRBV13 and TRBJ2-1; 10 bases align to TRBD2. The germline V gene encodes CDR1 PRHDT and CDR2 FYEKMQ (reference sequence). The ends lost 4 bases at V and 4 bases at J; junction bases unmatched: 7. The CDR3 has 16 residues. The CDR3 protein is CASSSSLAGPYNEQFF. For the CDR3, the DNA is TGTGCCAGCAGCTCGTCACTAGCGGGGCCTTACAATGAGCAGTTCTTC.

Note on this clone: The same CDR3 is also encoded by other DNA sequences in this sample. This chain uses TRBV5-6 with TRBJ2-1; 8 nucleotides align to TRBD1. Germline V lookup: CDR1 SGHDT, CDR2 YYEEEE. This CDR3 has 15 amino acids. V was pared by 2 bases and J by 0 bases, with 1 base of the junction left unmatched. This CDR3 is CASSLGQGSYNEQFF. DNA of the CDR3: TGTGCCAGCAGCTTAGGACAGGGCTCCTACAATGAGCAGTTCTTC.